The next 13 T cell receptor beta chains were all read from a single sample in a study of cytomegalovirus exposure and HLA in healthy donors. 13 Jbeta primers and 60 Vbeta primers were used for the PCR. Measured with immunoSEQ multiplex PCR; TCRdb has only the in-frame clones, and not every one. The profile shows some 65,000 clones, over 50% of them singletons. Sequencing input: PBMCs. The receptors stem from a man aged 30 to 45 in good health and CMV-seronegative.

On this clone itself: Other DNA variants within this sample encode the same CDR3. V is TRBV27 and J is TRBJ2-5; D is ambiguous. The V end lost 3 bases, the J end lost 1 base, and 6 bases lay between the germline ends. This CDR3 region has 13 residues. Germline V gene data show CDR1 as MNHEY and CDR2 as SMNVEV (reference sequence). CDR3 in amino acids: CASSFRSQETQYF. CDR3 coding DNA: TGTGCCAGCAGTTTCCGGAGCCAAGAGACCCAGTACTTC.

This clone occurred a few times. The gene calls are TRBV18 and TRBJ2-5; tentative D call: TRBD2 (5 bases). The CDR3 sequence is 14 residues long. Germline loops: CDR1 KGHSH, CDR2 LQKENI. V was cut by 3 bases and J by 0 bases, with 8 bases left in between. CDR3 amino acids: CASSPEDYQETQYF. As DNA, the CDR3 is TGTGCCAGCTCACCTGAGGACTACCAAGAGACCCAGTACTTC. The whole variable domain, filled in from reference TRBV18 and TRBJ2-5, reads NAGVMQNPRHLVRRRGQEARLRCSPMKGHSHVYWYRQLPEEGLKFMVYLQKENIIDESGMPKERFSAEFPKEGPSILRIQQVVRGDSAAYFCASSPEDYQETQYFGPGTRLLVL.

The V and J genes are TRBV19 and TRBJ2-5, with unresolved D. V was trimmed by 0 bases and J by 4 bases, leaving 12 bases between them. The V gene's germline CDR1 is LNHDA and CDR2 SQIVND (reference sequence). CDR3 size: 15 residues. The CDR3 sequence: CASSIEHEVGETQYF. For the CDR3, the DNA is TGTGCCAGTAGTATAGAACATGAGGTTGGAGAGACCCAGTACTTC. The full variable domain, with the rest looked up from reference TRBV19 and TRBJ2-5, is DGGITQSPKYLFRKEGQNVTLSCEQNLNHDAMYWYRQDPGQGLRLIYYSQIVNDFQKGDIAEGYSVSREKKESFPLTVTSAQKNPTAFYLCASSIEHEVGETQYFGPGTRLLVL.

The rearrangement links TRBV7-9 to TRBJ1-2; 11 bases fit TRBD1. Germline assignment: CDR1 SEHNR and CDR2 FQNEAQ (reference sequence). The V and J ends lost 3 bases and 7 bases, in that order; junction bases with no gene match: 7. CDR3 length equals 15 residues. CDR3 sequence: CASSLDGTGGSGYTF. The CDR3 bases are TGTGCCAGCAGCTTGGATGGGACAGGGGGTTCTGGCTACACCTTC. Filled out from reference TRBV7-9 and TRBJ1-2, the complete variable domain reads DTGVSQNPRHKITKRGQNVTFRCDPISEHNRLYWYRQTLGQGPEFLTYFQNEAQLEKSRLLSDRFSAERPKGSFSTLEIQRTEQGDSAMYLCASSLDGTGGSGYTFGSGTRLTVV.

CDR3: CAWSQGTGQDTQYF. CDR3 sequence (DNA): TGTGCCTGGAGTCAGGGGACAGGGCAAGATACGCAGTATTTT. The V gene is TRBV30, the J gene TRBJ2-3; TRBD1 aligns across 9 bases. V lost 2 bases and J lost 5; bases outside the gene matches: 5. The CDR3 consists of 14 residues. Germline values: CDR1 GTSNPN, CDR2 SVGIG (reference sequence).

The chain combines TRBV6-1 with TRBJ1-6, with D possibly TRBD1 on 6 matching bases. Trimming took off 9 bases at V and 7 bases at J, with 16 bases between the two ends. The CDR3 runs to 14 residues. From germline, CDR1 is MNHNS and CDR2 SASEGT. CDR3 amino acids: CASTLYRENSPLHF. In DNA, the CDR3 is TGTGCCAGTACGCTATACAGGGAGAATTCACCCCTCCACTTT.

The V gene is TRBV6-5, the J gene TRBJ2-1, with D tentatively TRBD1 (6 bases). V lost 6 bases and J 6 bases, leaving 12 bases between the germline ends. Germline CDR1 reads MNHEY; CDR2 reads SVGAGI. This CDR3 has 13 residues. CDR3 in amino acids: CASRWDISNEQFF. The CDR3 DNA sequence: TGTGCCAGCAGGTGGGACATAAGCAATGAGCAGTTCTTC.

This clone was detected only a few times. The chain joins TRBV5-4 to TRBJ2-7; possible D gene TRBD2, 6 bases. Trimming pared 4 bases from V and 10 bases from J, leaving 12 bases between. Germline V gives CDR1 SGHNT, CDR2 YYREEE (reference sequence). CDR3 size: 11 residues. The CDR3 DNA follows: TGTGCCAGCAGCGGCGGGGCCTTTCAGTACTTC. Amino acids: CASSGGAFQYF.

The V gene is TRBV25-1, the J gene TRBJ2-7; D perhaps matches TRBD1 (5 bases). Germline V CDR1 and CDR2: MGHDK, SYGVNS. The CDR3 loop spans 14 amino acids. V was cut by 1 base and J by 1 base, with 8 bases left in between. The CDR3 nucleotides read TGTGCCAGCAGTGAATCCCCAGGGTCCTACGAGCAGTACTTC. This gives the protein CASSESPGSYEQYF.

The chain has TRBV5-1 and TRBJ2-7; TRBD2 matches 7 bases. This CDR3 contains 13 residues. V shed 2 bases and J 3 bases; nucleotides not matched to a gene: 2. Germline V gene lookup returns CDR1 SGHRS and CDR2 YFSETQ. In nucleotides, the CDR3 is TGCGCCAGCAGCTTCGGGAGGATCTACGAGCAGTACTTC. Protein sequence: CASSFGRIYEQYF.

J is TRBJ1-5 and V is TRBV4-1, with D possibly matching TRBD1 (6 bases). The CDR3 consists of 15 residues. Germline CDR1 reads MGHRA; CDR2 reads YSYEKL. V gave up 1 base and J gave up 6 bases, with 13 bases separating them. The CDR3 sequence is CASSQVGATVQPQHF. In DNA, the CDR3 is TGCGCCAGCAGCCAAGTGGGGGCGACGGTTCAGCCCCAGCATTTT.

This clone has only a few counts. CDR3 amino acids: CSVTRTGAGTEAFF. The CDR3 DNA follows: TGCAGCGTCACCCGGACAGGGGCCGGGACTGAAGCTTTCTTT. The V and J genes are TRBV29-1 and TRBJ1-1, with 9 bases aligning to TRBD1. V shed 6 bases, J shed 5 bases, and the junction held 10 bases outside the gene matches. There are 14 residues in the CDR3. Germline values: CDR1 SQVTM, CDR2 ANQGSEA.

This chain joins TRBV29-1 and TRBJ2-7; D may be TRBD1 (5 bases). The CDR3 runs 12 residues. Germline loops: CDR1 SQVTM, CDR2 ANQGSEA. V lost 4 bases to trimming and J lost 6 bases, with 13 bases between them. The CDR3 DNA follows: TGCAGCGTTGCGACAGCCAGAACCGAGCAGTACTTC. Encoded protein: CSVATARTEQYF.